The entry below gives a single TCR beta chain sequence along with its context. The data were taken from a study of blood T cell repertoires in COVID-19. Study-wide background: PBMCs, B-cell-depleted T cells, or T cells provided the cDNA or gDNA that made up the material.

V was clipped by 1 base and J by 2 bases, with 11 bases between them. Germline V gene sequence: CDR1 LNHDA, CDR2 SQIVND (reference sequence). The CDR3 length is 15 residues. Data came from immunoSEQ multiplex PCR; TCRdb stores just in-frame clones and leaves some out. This table holds about 150,000 clones, 83% found once. Sequencing input: peripheral blood. The TCR originated in an older woman with COVID-19, enrolled during active disease. The V call is TRBV19, the J call TRBJ2-5; no reliable D call. The chain's CDR3 is CASSIGSNQQETQYF. In DNA form, the CDR3 reads TGTGCCAGTAGTATAGGAAGCAACCAACAAGAGACCCAGTACTTC.